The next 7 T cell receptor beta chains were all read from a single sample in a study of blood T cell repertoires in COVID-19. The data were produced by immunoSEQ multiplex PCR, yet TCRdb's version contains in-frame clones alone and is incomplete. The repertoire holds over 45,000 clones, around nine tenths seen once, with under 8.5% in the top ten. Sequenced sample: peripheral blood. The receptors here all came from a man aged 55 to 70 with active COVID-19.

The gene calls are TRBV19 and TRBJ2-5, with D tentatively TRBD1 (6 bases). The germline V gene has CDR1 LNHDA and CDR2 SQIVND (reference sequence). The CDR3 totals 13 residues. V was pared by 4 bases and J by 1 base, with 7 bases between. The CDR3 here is CASSRQVQETQYF. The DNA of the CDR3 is TGTGCCAGTAGTAGACAGGTCCAAGAGACCCAGTACTTC.

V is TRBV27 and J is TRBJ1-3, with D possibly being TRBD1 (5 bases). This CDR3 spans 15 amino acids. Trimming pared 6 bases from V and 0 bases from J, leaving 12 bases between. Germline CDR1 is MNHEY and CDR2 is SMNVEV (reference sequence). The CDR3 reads CASSRDGSSGNTIYF. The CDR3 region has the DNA TGTGCCAGCAGCAGGGACGGGAGCTCTGGAAACACCATATATTTT.

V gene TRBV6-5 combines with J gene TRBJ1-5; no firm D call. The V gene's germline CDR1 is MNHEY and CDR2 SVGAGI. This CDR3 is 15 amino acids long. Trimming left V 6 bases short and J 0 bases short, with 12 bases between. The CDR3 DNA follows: TGTGCCAGCAGACCCCAGTCTTATAGCAATCAGCCCCAGCATTTT. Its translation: CASRPQSYSNQPQHF.

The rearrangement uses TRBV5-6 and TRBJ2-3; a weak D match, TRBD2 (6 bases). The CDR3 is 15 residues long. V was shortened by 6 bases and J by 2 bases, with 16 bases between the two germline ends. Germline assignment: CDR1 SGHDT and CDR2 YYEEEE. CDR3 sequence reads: CASTLGGTHTDTQYF. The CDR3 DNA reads TGTGCCAGCACCCTCGGCGGGACCCACACAGATACGCAGTATTTT.

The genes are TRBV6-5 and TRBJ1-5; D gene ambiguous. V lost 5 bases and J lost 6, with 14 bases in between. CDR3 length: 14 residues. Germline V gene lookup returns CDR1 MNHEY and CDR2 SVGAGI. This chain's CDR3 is CASSRVGLGQPQHF. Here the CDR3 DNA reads TGTGCCAGCAGTCGAGTTGGGCTCGGTCAGCCCCAGCATTTT.

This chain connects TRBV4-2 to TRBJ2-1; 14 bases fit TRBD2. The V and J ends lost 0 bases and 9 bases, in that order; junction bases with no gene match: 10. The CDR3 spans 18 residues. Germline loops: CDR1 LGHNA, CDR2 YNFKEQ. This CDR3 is CASSQEGAAGTSGGEQFF. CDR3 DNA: TGTGCCAGCAGCCAAGAAGGGGCAGCCGGGACTAGCGGGGGTGAGCAGTTCTTC.

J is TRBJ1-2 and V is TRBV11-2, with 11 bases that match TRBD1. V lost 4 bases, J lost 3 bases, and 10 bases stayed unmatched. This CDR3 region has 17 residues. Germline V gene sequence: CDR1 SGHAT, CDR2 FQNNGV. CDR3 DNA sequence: TGTGCCAGCAGCTCAGGACAGGGGGCGCGGGGCGACTATGGCTACACCTTC. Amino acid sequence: CASSSGQGARGDYGYTF.